The next 2 T cell receptor beta chains were all read from a single sample in a study of technical replicates of blood from a few donors. Sequencing was performed with immunoSEQ multiplex PCR; in TCRdb, only in-frame clones are kept and a portion is missing. The sample lists roughly 15,000 clones; nearly 80% were seen once. Sequenced sample: PBMCs. The source of these receptors is a human donor in good health.

J is TRBJ2-4 and V is TRBV19; 8 nucleotides line up with TRBD1. There are 16 residues in the CDR3. Unmatched junction bases numbered 3, after V lost 2 bases and J lost 0 bases. CDR1 and CDR2 (germline): LNHDA, SQIVND (reference sequence). The CDR3 is CASSIRTGLAKNIQYF. The CDR3 bases are TGTGCCAGTAGTATACGGACAGGGCTAGCCAAAAACATTCAGTACTTC.

V is TRBV5-6 and J is TRBJ2-3, with 7 positions matching TRBD2. The CDR3 has 15 residues. Unmatched junction bases numbered 4, after V lost 3 bases and J lost 0 bases. Per germline, CDR1 SGHDT and CDR2 YYEEEE. The chain's CDR3 is CASSSGGGSTDTQYF. The CDR3, as DNA: TGTGCCAGCAGCTCTGGCGGGGGTAGCACAGATACGCAGTATTTT.